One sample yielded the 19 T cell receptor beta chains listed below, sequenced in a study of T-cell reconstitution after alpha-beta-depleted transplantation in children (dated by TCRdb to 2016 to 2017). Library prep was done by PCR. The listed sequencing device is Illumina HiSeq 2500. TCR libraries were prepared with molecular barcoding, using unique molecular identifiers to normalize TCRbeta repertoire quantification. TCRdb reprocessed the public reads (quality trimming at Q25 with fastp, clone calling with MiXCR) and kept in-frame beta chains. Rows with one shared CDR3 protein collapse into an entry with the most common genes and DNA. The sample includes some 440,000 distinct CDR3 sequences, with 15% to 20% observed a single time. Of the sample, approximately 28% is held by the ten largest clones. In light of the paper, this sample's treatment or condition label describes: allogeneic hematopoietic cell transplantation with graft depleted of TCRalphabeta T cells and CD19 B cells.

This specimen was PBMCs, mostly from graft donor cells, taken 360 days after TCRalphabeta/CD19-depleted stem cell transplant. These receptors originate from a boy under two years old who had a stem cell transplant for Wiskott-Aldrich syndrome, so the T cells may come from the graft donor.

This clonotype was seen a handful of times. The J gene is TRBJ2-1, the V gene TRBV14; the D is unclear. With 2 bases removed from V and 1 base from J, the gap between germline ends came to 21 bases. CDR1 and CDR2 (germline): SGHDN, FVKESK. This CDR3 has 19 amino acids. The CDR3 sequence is CASSQTVRTIGPSYNEQFF. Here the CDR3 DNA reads TGTGCCAGCAGCCAAACCGTAAGGACGATAGGGCCTTCCTACAATGAGCAGTTCTTC.

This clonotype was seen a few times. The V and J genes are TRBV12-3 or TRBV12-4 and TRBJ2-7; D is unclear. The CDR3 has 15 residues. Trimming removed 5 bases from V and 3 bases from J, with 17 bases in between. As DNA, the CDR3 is TGTGCCAGCAGTCTGACCCCAGATAATGACTACGAGCAGTACTTC. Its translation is CASSLTPDNDYEQYF.

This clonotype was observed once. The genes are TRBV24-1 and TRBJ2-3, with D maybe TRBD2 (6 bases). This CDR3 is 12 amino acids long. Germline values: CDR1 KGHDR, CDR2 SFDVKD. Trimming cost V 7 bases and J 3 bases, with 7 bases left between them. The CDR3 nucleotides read TGTGCCACCAGAGGACTAACAGATACGCAGTATTTT. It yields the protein CATRGLTDTQYF.

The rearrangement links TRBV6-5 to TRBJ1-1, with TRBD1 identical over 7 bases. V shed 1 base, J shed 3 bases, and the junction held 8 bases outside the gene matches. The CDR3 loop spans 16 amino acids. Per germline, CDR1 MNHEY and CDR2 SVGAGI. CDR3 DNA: TGTGCCAGCAGTTACTACACAGGGGTTGGAGACACTGAAGCTTTCTTT. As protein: CASSYYTGVGDTEAFF.

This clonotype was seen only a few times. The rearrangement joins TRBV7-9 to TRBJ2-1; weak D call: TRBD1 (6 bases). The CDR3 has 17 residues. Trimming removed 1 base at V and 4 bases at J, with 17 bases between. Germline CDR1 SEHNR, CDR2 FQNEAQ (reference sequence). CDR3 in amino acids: CASSLGGGTVDYNEQFF. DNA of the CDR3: TGTGCCAGCAGCTTAGGAGGGGGAACAGTGGATTACAATGAGCAGTTCTTC.

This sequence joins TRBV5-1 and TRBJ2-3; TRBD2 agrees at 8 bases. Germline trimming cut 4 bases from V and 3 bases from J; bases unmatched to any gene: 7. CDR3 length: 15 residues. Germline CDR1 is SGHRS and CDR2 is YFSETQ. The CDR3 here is CASSEPGLETDTQYF. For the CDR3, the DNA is TGCGCCAGCAGCGAACCGGGACTAGAGACAGATACGCAGTATTTT.

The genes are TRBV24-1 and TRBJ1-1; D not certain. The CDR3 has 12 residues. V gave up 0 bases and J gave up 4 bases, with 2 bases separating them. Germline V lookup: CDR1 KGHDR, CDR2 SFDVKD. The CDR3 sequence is CATSDLSTEAFF. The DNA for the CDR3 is TGTGCCACCAGTGATTTGAGCACTGAAGCTTTCTTT.

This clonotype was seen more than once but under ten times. CDR3 DNA: TGTGCCAGCAGCTTGGTGGACAGGGAGACTGAAGCTTTCTTT. This gives the protein CASSLVDRETEAFF. The chain combines TRBV5-6 with TRBJ1-1; 8 bases are a match to TRBD1. This CDR3 is built from 14 residues. Germline CDR1 and CDR2: SGHDT and YYEEEE. Trimming took 0 bases from V and 5 from J; bases not matched to a gene: 3. The variable domain in full, with the rest retrieved from reference TRBV5-6 and TRBJ1-1, is DAGVTQSPTHLIKTRGQQVTLRCSPKSGHDTVSWYQQALGQGPQFIFQYYEEEERQRGNFPDRFSGHQFPNYSSELNVNALLLGDSALYLCASSLVDRETEAFFGQGTRLTVV.

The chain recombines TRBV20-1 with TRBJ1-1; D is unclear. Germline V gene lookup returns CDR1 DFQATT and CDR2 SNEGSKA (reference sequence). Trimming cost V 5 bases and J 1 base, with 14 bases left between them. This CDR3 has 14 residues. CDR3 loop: CSAAASAWNTEAFF. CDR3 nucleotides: TGCAGTGCTGCCGCGTCTGCGTGGAACACTGAAGCTTTCTTT.

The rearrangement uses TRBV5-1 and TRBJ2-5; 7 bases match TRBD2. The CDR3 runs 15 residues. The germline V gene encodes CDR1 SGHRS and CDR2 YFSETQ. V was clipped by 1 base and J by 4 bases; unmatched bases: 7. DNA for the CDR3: TGCGCCAGCAGCTTGCCCAGCGGGGTGGTAGAGACCCAGTACTTC. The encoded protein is CASSLPSGVVETQYF.

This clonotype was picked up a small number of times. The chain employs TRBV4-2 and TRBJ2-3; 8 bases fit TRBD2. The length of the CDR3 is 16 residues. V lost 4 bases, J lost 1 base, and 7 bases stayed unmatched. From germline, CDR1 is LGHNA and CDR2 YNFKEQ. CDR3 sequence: CASSPRSAGGTDTQYF. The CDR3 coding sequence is TGTGCCAGCAGCCCCCGCTCAGCGGGGGGCACAGATACGCAGTATTTT.

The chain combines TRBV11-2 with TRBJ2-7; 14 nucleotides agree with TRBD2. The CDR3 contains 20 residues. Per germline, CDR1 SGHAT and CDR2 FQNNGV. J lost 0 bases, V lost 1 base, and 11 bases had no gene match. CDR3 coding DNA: TGTGCCAGCAGCTTAGTAGCCAACACCGGGACTAGCGGGAGCTCCTACGAGCAGTACTTC. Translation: CASSLVANTGTSGSSYEQYF.

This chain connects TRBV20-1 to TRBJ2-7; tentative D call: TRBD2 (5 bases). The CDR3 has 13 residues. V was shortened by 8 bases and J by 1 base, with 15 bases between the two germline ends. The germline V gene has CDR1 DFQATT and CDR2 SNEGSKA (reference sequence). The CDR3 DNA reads TGCAGTAGCCTTATTGGCGGGTCCTACGAGCAGTACTTC. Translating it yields CSSLIGGSYEQYF.

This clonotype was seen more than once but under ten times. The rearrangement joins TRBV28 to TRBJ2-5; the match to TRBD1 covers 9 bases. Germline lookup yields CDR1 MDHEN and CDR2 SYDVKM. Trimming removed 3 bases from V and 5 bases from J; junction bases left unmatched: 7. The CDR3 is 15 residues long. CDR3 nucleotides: TGTGCCAGCAGTTTGTCGGGACAGGGTCTGGAGACCCAGTACTTC. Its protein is CASSLSGQGLETQYF.

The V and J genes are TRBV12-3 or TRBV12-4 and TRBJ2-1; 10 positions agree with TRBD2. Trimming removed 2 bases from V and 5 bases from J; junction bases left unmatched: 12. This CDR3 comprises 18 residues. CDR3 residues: CASSLRHRTSGIDNEQFF. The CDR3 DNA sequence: TGTGCCAGCAGTTTACGGCATAGGACTAGCGGAATAGACAATGAGCAGTTCTTC.

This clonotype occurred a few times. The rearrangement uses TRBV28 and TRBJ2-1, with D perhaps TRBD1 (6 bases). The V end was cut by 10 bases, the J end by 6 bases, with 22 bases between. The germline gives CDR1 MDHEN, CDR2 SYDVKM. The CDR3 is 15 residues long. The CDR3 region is CATAQTGMPSNEQFF. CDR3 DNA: TGTGCCACAGCACAAACAGGGATGCCCTCCAATGAGCAGTTCTTC.

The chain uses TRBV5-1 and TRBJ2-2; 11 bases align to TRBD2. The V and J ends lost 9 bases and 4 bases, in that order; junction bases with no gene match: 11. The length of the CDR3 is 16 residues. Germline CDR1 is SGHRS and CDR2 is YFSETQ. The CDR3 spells CATEAPGTSGTGELFF. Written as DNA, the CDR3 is TGCGCCACCGAGGCCCCGGGGACTAGCGGCACCGGGGAGCTGTTTTTT.

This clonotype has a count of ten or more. Written as DNA, the CDR3 is TGTGCCAGCAGCTGGGGGACTTGGAGACTTCATGGCTACACCTTC. This gives the protein CASSWGTWRLHGYTF. The chain is built from TRBV5-6 and TRBJ1-2, with D possibly matching TRBD1 (5 bases). The CDR3 is 15 residues long. The germline gives CDR1 SGHDT, CDR2 YYEEEE. The germline V and J ends were trimmed by 3 bases and 6 bases, with 18 bases remaining between them.

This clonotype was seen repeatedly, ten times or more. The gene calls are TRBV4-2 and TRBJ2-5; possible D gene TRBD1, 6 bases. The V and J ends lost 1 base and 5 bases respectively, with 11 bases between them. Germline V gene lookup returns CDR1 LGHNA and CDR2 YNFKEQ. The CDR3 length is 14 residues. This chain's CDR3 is CASSQGGQIETQYF. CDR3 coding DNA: TGTGCCAGCAGCCAAGGGGGACAAATCGAGACCCAGTACTTC.